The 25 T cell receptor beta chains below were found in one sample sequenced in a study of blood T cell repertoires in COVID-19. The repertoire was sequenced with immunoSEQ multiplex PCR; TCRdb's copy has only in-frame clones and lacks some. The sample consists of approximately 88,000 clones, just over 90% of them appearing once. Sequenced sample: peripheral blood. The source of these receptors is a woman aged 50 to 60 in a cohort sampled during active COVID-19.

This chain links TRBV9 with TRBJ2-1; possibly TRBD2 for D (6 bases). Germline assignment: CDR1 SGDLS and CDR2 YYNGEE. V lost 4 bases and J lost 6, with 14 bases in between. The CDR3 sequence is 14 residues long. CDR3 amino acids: CASSPSGGGNEQFF. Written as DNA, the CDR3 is TGTGCCAGCAGCCCCTCCGGGGGTGGCAATGAGCAGTTCTTC.

The CDR3 nucleotides read TGTGCCAGCAGTGGGGCAGAAGGCGAAAAACTGTTTTTT. It encodes CASSGAEGEKLFF. The chain has TRBV2 and TRBJ1-4; the D is unclear. CDR1 and CDR2 from the germline V gene are SNHLY and FYNNEI. The V and J ends lost 4 bases and 8 bases respectively, with 11 bases between them. This CDR3 comprises 13 residues.

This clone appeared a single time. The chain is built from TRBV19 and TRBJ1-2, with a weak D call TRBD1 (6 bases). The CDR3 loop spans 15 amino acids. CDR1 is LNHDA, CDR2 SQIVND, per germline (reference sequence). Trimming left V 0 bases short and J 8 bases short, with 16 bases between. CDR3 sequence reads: CASSIDRDRPGGYTF. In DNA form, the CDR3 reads TGTGCCAGTAGTATAGATCGAGACAGGCCGGGAGGCTACACCTTC.

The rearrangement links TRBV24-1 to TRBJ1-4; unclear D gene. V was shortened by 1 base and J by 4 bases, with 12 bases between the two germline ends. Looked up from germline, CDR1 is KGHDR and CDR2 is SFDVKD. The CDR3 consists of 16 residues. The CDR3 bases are TGTGCCACCAGTGATTTACCAGGCACGGATAATGAAAAACTGTTTTTT. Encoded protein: CATSDLPGTDNEKLFF.

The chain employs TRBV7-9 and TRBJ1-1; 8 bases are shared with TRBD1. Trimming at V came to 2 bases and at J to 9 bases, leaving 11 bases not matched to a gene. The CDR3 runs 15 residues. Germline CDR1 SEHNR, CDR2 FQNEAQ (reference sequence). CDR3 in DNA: TGTGCCAGCAGCTTAACCTCCGGACAGGGTGGGAAAGCTTTCTTT. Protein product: CASSLTSGQGGKAFF.

In DNA, the CDR3 is TGTGCCAGCAGTTTATGGGCTCCTAGCACAGATACGCAGTATTTT. Amino acids: CASSLWAPSTDTQYF. The V and J genes are TRBV27 and TRBJ2-3; no clear D. Trimming took off 1 base at V and 0 bases at J, with 8 bases between the two ends. CDR3 length: 15 amino acids. Germline CDR1 and CDR2: MNHEY and SMNVEV (reference sequence).

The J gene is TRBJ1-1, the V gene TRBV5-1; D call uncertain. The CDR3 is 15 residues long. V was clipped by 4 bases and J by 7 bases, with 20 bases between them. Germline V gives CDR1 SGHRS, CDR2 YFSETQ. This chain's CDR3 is CASSDRTPAEGEAFF. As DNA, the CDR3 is TGCGCCAGCAGCGATAGGACCCCCGCAGAGGGTGAAGCTTTCTTT.

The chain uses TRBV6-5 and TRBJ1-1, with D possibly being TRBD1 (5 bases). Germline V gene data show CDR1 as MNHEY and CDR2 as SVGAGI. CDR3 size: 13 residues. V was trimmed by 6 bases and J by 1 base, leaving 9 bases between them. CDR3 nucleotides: TGTGCCAGCAGCCAAACAGGGAACACTGAAGCTTTCTTT. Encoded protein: CASSQTGNTEAFF.

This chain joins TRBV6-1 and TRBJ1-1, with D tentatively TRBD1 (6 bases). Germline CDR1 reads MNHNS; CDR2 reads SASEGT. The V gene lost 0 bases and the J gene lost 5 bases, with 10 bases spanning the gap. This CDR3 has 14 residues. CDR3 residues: CASSEALQGTEAFF. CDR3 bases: TGTGCCAGCAGTGAAGCGCTTCAGGGGACTGAAGCTTTCTTT.

The CDR3 bases are TGTGCCAGCAGCTTCGGTTCGGACACTCCCTCCTACGAGCAGTACTTC. Protein: CASSFGSDTPSYEQYF. This chain connects TRBV5-8 to TRBJ2-7, with D possibly being TRBD1 (5 bases). The V end lost 2 bases, the J end lost 0 bases, and 15 bases lay between the germline ends. The CDR3 has 16 amino acids. From germline, CDR1 is SGHTS and CDR2 YDEGEE.

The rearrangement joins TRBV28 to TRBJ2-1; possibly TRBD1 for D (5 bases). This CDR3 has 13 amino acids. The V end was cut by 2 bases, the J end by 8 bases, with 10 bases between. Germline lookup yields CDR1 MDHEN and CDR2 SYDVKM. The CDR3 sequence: CASSLQGTDEQFF. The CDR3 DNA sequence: TGTGCCAGCAGTTTACAGGGAACCGATGAGCAGTTCTTC.

The DNA for the CDR3 is TGCGCCAGCAGCTTGGCCGGAGGGTCCGGGCTCGGGAGGATGAACACTGAAGCTTTCTTT. This codes for CASSLAGGSGLGRMNTEAFF. The J gene is TRBJ1-1, the V gene TRBV5-1; D remains ambiguous. The CDR3 is 20 residues long. Looked up from germline, CDR1 is SGHRS and CDR2 is YFSETQ. The V end was cut by 0 bases, the J end by 0 bases, with 24 bases between.

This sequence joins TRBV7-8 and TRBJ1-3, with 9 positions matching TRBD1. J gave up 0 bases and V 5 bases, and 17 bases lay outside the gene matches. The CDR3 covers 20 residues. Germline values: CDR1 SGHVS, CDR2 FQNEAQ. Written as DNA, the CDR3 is TGTGCCAGCAGCCTCTCAGCCTGGGGACAGGGAACTAGCTCTGGAAACACCATATATTTT. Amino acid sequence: CASSLSAWGQGTSSGNTIYF.

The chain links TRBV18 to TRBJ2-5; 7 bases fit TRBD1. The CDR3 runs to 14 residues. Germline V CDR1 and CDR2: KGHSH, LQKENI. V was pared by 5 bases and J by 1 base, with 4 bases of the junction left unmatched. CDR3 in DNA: TGTGCCAGCTCAAAAAACAGGGGCCAAGAGACCCAGTACTTC. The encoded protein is CASSKNRGQETQYF.

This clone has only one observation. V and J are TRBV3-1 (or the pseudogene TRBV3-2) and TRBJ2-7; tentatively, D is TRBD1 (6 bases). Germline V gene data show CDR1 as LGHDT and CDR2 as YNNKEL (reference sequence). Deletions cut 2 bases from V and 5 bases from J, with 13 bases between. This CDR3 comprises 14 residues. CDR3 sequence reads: CASSQLGHLDEQYF. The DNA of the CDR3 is TGTGCCAGCAGCCAATTGGGACACCTCGACGAGCAGTACTTC.

This chain's CDR3 is CASSTDRGGNAFYNEQFF. CDR3 coding DNA: TGTGCCAGCAGCACCGACCGCGGGGGGAATGCTTTTTACAATGAGCAGTTCTTC. The rearrangement uses TRBV5-4 and TRBJ2-1, with TRBD2 matching over 8 bases. This CDR3 has 18 amino acids. V shed 4 bases, J shed 4 bases, and the junction held 16 bases outside the gene matches. Germline V gene sequence: CDR1 SGHNT, CDR2 YYREEE (reference sequence).

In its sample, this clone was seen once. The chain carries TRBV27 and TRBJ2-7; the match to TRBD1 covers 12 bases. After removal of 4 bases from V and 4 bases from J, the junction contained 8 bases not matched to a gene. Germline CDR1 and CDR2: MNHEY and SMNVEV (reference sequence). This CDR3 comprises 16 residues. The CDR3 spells CASSYTGTGGVYEQYF. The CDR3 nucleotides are TGTGCCAGCAGTTACACCGGGACAGGGGGCGTTTACGAGCAGTACTTC.

CDR3 DNA: TGTGCCAGTGGGTCCGGGACACTCCAAGATCAGTGGGCCCAGCATTTT. Its protein product is CASGSGTLQDQWAQHF. The chain has TRBV19 and TRBJ1-5, with D possibly TRBD1 on 6 matching bases. V lost 8 bases to trimming and J lost 11 bases, with 28 bases between them. The V gene's germline CDR1 is LNHDA and CDR2 SQIVND (reference sequence). This CDR3 has 16 residues.

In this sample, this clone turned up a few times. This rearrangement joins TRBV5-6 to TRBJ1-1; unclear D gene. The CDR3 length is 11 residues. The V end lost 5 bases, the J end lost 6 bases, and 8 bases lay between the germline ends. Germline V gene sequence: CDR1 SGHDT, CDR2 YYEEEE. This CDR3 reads CASRFGSEAFF. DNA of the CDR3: TGTGCCAGCAGGTTTGGCTCTGAAGCTTTCTTT.

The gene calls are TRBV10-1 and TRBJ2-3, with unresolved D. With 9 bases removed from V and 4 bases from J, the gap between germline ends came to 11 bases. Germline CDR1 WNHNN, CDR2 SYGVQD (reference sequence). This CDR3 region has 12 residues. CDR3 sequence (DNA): TGCGCCAGTGGCCCCAACGCAGATACGCAGTATTTT. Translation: CASGPNADTQYF.

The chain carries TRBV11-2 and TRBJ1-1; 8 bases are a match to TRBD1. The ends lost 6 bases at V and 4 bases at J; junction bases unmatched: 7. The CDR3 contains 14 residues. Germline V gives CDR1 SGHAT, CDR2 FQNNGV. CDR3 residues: CASSSTGGSTEAFF. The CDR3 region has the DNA TGTGCCAGCAGTTCTACAGGGGGGAGCACTGAAGCTTTCTTT.

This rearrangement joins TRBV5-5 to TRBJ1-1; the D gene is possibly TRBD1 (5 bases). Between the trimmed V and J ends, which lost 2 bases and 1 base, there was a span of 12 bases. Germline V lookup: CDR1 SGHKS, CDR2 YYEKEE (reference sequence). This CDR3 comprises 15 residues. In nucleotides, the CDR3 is TGTGCCAGCAGCTTAATTACGGGGGAGAACACTGAAGCTTTCTTT. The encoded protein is CASSLITGENTEAFF.

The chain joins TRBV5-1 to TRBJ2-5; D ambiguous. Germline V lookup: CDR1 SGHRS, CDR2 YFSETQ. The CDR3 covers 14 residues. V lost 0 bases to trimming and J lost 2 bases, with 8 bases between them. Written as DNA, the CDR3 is TGCGCCAGCAGCTTGGGGCAGGCGCAAGAGACCCAGTACTTC. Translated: CASSLGQAQETQYF.

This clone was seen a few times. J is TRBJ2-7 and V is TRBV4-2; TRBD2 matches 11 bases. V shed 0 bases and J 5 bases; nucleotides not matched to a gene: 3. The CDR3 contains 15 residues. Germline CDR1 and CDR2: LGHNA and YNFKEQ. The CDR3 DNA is TGTGCCAGCAGCCAAGATTCGGGACTAGCGGACGAGCAGTACTTC. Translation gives CASSQDSGLADEQYF.

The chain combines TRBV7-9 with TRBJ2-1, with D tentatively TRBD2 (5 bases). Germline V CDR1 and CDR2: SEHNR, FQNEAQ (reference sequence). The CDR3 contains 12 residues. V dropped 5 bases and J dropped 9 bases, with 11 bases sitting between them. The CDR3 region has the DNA TGTGCCAGCAGCGAGGGTGTGACTGAGCAGTTCTTC. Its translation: CASSEGVTEQFF.